The 15 T cell receptor beta chains in this list originate from one sample, sequenced in a study of cytomegalovirus exposure and HLA in healthy donors. The PCR contained 60 Vbeta and 13 Jbeta primers. Data came from immunoSEQ multiplex PCR; TCRdb stores just in-frame clones and leaves some out. This repertoire shows approximately 88,000 clones, about four fifths found once; its top ten account for 5.5% to 7%. Material for sequencing was PBMCs. The receptors shown here come from a man aged 18-30 years in good health and CMV-seropositive.

V and J are TRBV6-5 and TRBJ1-1; 8 bases map to TRBD1. Germline V CDR1 and CDR2: MNHEY, SVGAGI. After removal of 1 base from V and 4 bases from J, the junction contained 5 bases not matched to a gene. The CDR3 spans 15 residues. The CDR3 is CASSYFTGGGTEAFF. CDR3 bases: TGTGCCAGCAGTTACTTTACAGGGGGGGGCACTGAAGCTTTCTTT.

The chain joins TRBV29-1 to TRBJ2-7; possible D gene TRBD2, 6 bases. The germline CDR1 and CDR2 sequences are SQVTM and ANQGSEA. V was clipped by 5 bases and J by 8 bases, with 28 bases between them. This CDR3 is 16 amino acids long. The CDR3 DNA is TGCAGCGTTTCCCCGCGTCCCCCTGGGCGGGACGGGAAGCAGTACTTC. Its translation is CSVSPRPPGRDGKQYF.

This clone was counted a few times. The chain joins TRBV2 to TRBJ1-5; possibly TRBD1 for D (5 bases). The CDR3 runs 14 residues. V lost 4 bases, J lost 4 bases, and 11 bases lay in between. Germline V CDR1 and CDR2: SNHLY, FYNNEI. In DNA, the CDR3 is TGTGCCAGCAGTGGTTACGGGGGGAATCAGCCCCAGCATTTT. Translation: CASSGYGGNQPQHF.

J is TRBJ2-1 and V is TRBV5-1; D possibly corresponds to TRBD2 (7 bases). This CDR3 region has 12 residues. V shed 0 bases and J shed 14 bases, with 12 bases lying between them. CDR1 and CDR2 from the germline V gene are SGHRS and YFSETQ. The CDR3 is CASSLDGGREFF. CDR3 sequence (DNA): TGCGCCAGCAGCTTGGACGGGGGGCGGGAGTTCTTC.

This clone showed up just a few times. The junction departs from germline at one end; a sequencing error may be responsible. This chain links TRBV19 with TRBJ2-2; 10 bases agree with TRBD1. CDR3 size: 16 residues. Germline V CDR1 and CDR2: LNHDA, SQIVND (reference sequence). DNA of the CDR3: TGTGCCAGTAGTCTAGACAGGGGGCTATTGACCGGGGAGCTGTTTTTT. It is translated as CASSLDRGLLTGELFF.

This clone turned up a few times. The chain couples TRBV18 to TRBJ2-6; D call uncertain. V gave up 8 bases and J gave up 4 bases, with 12 bases separating them. The germline V gene has CDR1 KGHSH and CDR2 LQKENI. This CDR3 spans 14 amino acids. This CDR3 reads CASANSVGANVLTF. The CDR3 region has the DNA TGTGCCAGCGCTAACAGTGTGGGGGCCAACGTCCTGACTTTC. The variable domain in full, with the rest retrieved from reference TRBV18 and TRBJ2-6, is NAGVMQNPRHLVRRRGQEARLRCSPMKGHSHVYWYRQLPEEGLKFMVYLQKENIIDESGMPKERFSAEFPKEGPSILRIQQVVRGDSAAYFCASANSVGANVLTFGAGSRLTVL.

The rearrangement links TRBV19 to TRBJ2-7; D not certain. The germline gives CDR1 LNHDA, CDR2 SQIVND (reference sequence). Trimming cost V 3 bases and J 0 bases, with 6 bases left between them. The CDR3 is made up of 13 amino acids. The CDR3 here is CASSIHNSYEQYF. The CDR3, as DNA: TGTGCCAGTAGTATTCACAACTCCTACGAGCAGTACTTC. Looking up the rest from reference TRBV19 and TRBJ2-7 gives the full variable domain: DGGITQSPKYLFRKEGQNVTLSCEQNLNHDAMYWYRQDPGQGLRLIYYSQIVNDFQKGDIAEGYSVSREKKESFPLTVTSAQKNPTAFYLCASSIHNSYEQYFGPGTRLTVT.

Points on this clone: The junction and the germline gene differ at one end; a read error may be behind it. The chain employs TRBV5-1 and TRBJ2-7; 8 bases are a match to TRBD1. CDR3 length equals 13 residues. Germline V gene data show CDR1 as SGHRS and CDR2 as YFSETQ. CDR3 region: CASSLGTGREQHF. The CDR3 region has the DNA TGCGCCAGCAGCTTGGGGACAGGGCGCGAGCAGCACTTC.

This chain connects TRBV6-5 to TRBJ2-1, with TRBD2 matching 9 bases. The germline gives CDR1 MNHEY, CDR2 SVGAGI. There are 15 residues in the CDR3. J lost 4 bases, V lost 2 bases, and 3 bases had no gene match. Here the CDR3 DNA reads TGTGCCAGCAGTTACGGGCGGGAGGGATACAATGAGCAGTTCTTC. It is translated as CASSYGREGYNEQFF.

This clone was found once. The gene calls are TRBV4-1 and TRBJ1-2, with 8 bases that match TRBD1. The V gene's germline CDR1 is MGHRA and CDR2 YSYEKL. CDR3 length: 16 residues. V was pared by 3 bases and J by 8 bases, with 14 bases of the junction left unmatched. CDR3 region: CASSHSGQGLYYGYTF. As DNA, the CDR3 is TGCGCCAGCAGCCACTCAGGACAGGGACTCTATTACGGCTACACCTTC.

The J gene is TRBJ1-2, the V gene TRBV6-5, with D perhaps matching TRBD1 (6 bases). With 2 bases removed from V and 2 bases from J, the gap between germline ends came to 9 bases. The germline CDR1 and CDR2 sequences are MNHEY and SVGAGI. The CDR3 is 14 amino acids. The CDR3 spells CASSYRGANYGYTF. DNA of the CDR3: TGTGCCAGCAGTTACCGGGGGGCGAACTATGGCTACACCTTC.

As DNA, the CDR3 is TGTGCCAGTAGTATCCGACAGGGCGGAAAACTGTTTTTT. It translates to CASSIRQGGKLFF. The V call is TRBV19, the J call TRBJ1-4; 7 nucleotides align to TRBD1. V trimming: 3 bases; J trimming: 10 bases; junction bases outside the gene matches: 5. Germline V lookup: CDR1 LNHDA, CDR2 SQIVND (reference sequence). The CDR3 contains 13 residues.

V is TRBV5-1 and J is TRBJ2-7; the D gene is possibly TRBD2 (6 bases). The CDR3 contains 15 residues. Germline CDR1 and CDR2: SGHRS and YFSETQ. The germline V and J ends were trimmed by 0 bases and 0 bases, with 10 bases remaining between them. The CDR3 nucleotides read TGCGCCAGCAGCTTGGTAACGGGAGACTCCTACGAGCAGTACTTC. Amino acids: CASSLVTGDSYEQYF.

The rearrangement joins TRBV11-2 to TRBJ1-1; a weak D match, TRBD1 (5 bases). The V end was cut by 5 bases, the J end by 8 bases, with 12 bases between. The germline gives CDR1 SGHAT, CDR2 FQNNGV. The CDR3 is made up of 12 amino acids. The CDR3 sequence: CASSQDTSEAFF. CDR3 nucleotide sequence: TGTGCCAGCAGCCAGGACACCTCCGAAGCTTTCTTT.

This chain connects TRBV29-1 to TRBJ1-2, with 7 nucleotides matching TRBD1. Germline assignment: CDR1 SQVTM and CDR2 ANQGSEA. Germline trimming cut 7 bases from V and 5 bases from J; bases unmatched to any gene: 4. The CDR3 consists of 11 residues. As DNA, the CDR3 is TGCAGCGGTCAACAGGGGTATGGCTACACCTTC. It codes for CSGQQGYGYTF.